The 5 T cell receptor beta chains below come from one sample, sequenced in a study of CD8+ T cells in alopecia areata (dated by TCRdb to the late 2010s). Receptor libraries were prepared by the immunoSEQ multiplex PCR assay. RNA was extracted from all samples and reverse transcribed into cDNA, which served as template for TCR sequencing. TCRdb retrieved this table from immuneACCESS and kept in-frame rearrangements only. Not all clones are present; in checked studies, unresolved V genes account for under half, and no reason is known for the remainder. For this sample the table gives about 120,000 clones, of which approximately 58% were detected only once. Of the sample, approximately 2.6% falls within the top ten clones. The sample was CD4+ T cells sorted from blood. These receptors originate from a human donor in good health.

V and J are TRBV5-1 and TRBJ2-4, with 9 bases matching TRBD2. After removal of 4 bases from V and 9 bases from J, the junction contained 8 bases not matched to a gene. The CDR3 consists of 14 residues. The germline V gene encodes CDR1 SGHRS and CDR2 YFSETQ. CDR3 DNA: TGCGCCAGCAGCCGCGGGGGGGCCGAGGCCATTCAGTACTTC. The encoded protein is CASSRGGAEAIQYF.

The genes are TRBV29-1 and TRBJ2-5; TRBD1 is a possible D gene (5 bases). CDR1 SQVTM and CDR2 ANQGSEA come from the germline V gene. Trimming shortened V by 3 bases and J by 5 bases, and 10 bases separated the two germline ends. The length of the CDR3 is 12 residues. The CDR3 protein is CSVDAGRETQYF. The CDR3 DNA is TGCAGCGTTGACGCAGGGCGCGAGACCCAGTACTTC.

The chain recombines TRBV7-6 with TRBJ2-7, with 8 bases lining up with TRBD1. V dropped 4 bases and J dropped 2; count of bases not matched to a gene: 4. This CDR3 comprises 14 residues. Germline CDR1 and CDR2: SGHVS and FNYEAQ. CDR3 amino acids: CASSSDRAPYEQYF. The CDR3 region has the DNA TGTGCCAGCAGCTCGGACAGGGCGCCCTACGAGCAGTACTTC.

This chain joins TRBV29-1 and TRBJ1-1; D gene uncertain. This CDR3 comprises 15 residues. Germline lookup yields CDR1 SQVTM and CDR2 ANQGSEA. V shed 4 bases and J shed 0 bases, with 15 bases lying between them. The CDR3 coding sequence is TGCAGCGTTGCGGCCCGCCTAGGTATGAACACTGAAGCTTTCTTT. Its protein product is CSVAARLGMNTEAFF.

The chain combines TRBV7-3 with TRBJ2-7; the D gene could be TRBD1 or TRBD2 (5 bases each). Per the germline V gene, CDR1 is SGHTA and CDR2 is FQGTGA. Trimming shortened V by 3 bases and J by 5 bases, and 11 bases separated the two germline ends. CDR3 length: 13 residues. The CDR3, as DNA: TGTGCCAGCAGCTTGAGTTTGGGGGACGAGCAGTACTTC. Translating gives CASSLSLGDEQYF.